Listed here are 10 T cell receptor beta chains from one sample, sequenced in a study of T-cell memory formation after mild COVID-19. TCRdb called the 5' RACE reads again in MiXCR, with one record for every CDR3 protein. This sample has 350,000 to 500,000 distinct CDR3 sequences, with around 17% found just once. Sequencing was performed on PBMCs or a T cell subset sorted from them (not recorded which). These receptors originate from a man between 18 and 29 years old who had mild COVID-19 (a few samples of this study predate the infection). Cell type and time point are not known.

This chain uses TRBV21-1 with TRBJ1-1. TRBV21-1 is classified as a pseudogene. This CDR3 has 16 residues. The CDR3 DNA follows: TGTGCCAGCAGCAAAGTGTTAGAGGACGGGAACACTGAAGCTTTCTTT. Its translation is CASSKVLEDGNTEAFF.

This chain joins TRBV2 and TRBJ2-5; TRBD2 matches at 10 bases. From germline, CDR1 is SNHLY and CDR2 FYNNEI. V was pared by 6 bases and J by 5 bases, with 12 bases of the junction left unmatched. There are 16 residues in the CDR3. The chain's CDR3 is CASSHPPSGGFETQYF. CDR3 bases: TGTGCCAGCAGCCACCCACCTAGCGGGGGATTTGAGACCCAGTACTTC.

The gene calls are TRBV3-1 and TRBJ2-1; the D gene is possibly TRBD2 (6 bases). The CDR3 length is 15 residues. V lost 7 bases to trimming and J lost 0 bases, with 13 bases between them. CDR1 and CDR2 from the germline V gene are LGHDT and YNNKEL (reference sequence). This CDR3 is CASMGGASSYNEQFF. For the CDR3, the DNA is TGTGCCAGCATGGGCGGGGCGAGCTCCTACAATGAGCAGTTCTTC.

The gene calls are TRBV5-1 and TRBJ2-1; D is ambiguous. The germline V and J ends were trimmed by 3 bases and 14 bases, with 12 bases remaining between them. The CDR3 is 11 amino acids. CDR1 SGHRS and CDR2 YFSETQ come from the germline V gene. For the CDR3, the DNA is TGCGCCAGCAGCTCCGGGCTAAGAGAGTTCTTC. This codes for CASSSGLREFF.

CDR3 in DNA: TGTGCCAGCAGCTCCAGACAGGGGGGATACATTCAGTACTTC. Translation: CASSSRQGGYIQYF. The chain combines TRBV9 with TRBJ2-4; TRBD1 matches 9 bases. The CDR3 has 14 residues. Losses at the gene ends were 4 bases for V and 8 bases for J; bases not matched to a gene: 7. Germline assignment: CDR1 SGDLS and CDR2 YYNGEE.

The chain couples TRBV5-1 to TRBJ2-3; possible D gene TRBD1, 5 bases. The germline V gene has CDR1 SGHRS and CDR2 YFSETQ. The V and J ends lost 2 bases and 4 bases respectively, with 11 bases between them. This CDR3 contains 14 residues. The CDR3 spells CASSFRQSADTQYF. CDR3 coding DNA: TGCGCCAGCAGCTTCAGACAGAGCGCAGATACGCAGTATTTT.

This clonotype was observed a few times. The V and J genes are TRBV5-4 and TRBJ2-4; D gene unclear. CDR3 length: 12 residues. Germline assignment: CDR1 SGHNT and CDR2 YYREEE (reference sequence). V dropped 4 bases and J dropped 5 bases, with 7 bases sitting between them. The CDR3: CASSLDQNIQYF. The DNA of the CDR3 is TGTGCCAGCAGCCTTGACCAAAACATTCAGTACTTC. The variable domain in full, with the rest retrieved from reference TRBV5-4 and TRBJ2-4, is ETGVTQSPTHLIKTRGQQVTLRCSSQSGHNTVSWYQQALGQGPQFIFQYYREEENGRGNFPPRFSGLQFPNYSSELNVNALELDDSALYLCASSLDQNIQYFGAGTRLSVL.

V is TRBV20-1 and J is TRBJ2-1, with D perhaps TRBD2 (5 bases). Germline V lookup: CDR1 DFQATT, CDR2 SNEGSKA (reference sequence). Deletions cut 2 bases from V and 0 bases from J, with 11 bases between. This CDR3 contains 15 residues. The CDR3 nucleotides read TGCAGTGCTAGACCGGGCCTAGCCTCCTACAATGAGCAGTTCTTC. Translating it yields CSARPGLASYNEQFF.

A few counts support this clonotype. This sequence joins TRBV18 and TRBJ1-1, with TRBD1 matching 8 bases. Germline CDR1 is KGHSH and CDR2 is LQKENI. The V segment lost 2 bases and the J segment 5 bases; nucleotides outside the gene matches: 4. The length of the CDR3 is 14 residues. The chain's CDR3 is CASSPARQGTEAFF. CDR3 in DNA: TGTGCCAGCTCACCAGCCCGACAGGGGACTGAAGCTTTCTTT. Together with reference TRBV18 and TRBJ1-1, the CDR3 gives the full variable domain: NAGVMQNPRHLVRRRGQEARLRCSPMKGHSHVYWYRQLPEEGLKFMVYLQKENIIDESGMPKERFSAEFPKEGPSILRIQQVVRGDSAAYFCASSPARQGTEAFFGQGTRLTVV.

The chain carries TRBV19 and TRBJ2-1; a weak D match, TRBD2 (6 bases). The CDR3 totals 16 residues. Germline-derived CDR1 and CDR2 are LNHDA and SQIVND (reference sequence). The germline V and J ends were trimmed by 7 bases and 2 bases, with 18 bases remaining between them. CDR3 amino acids: CASKSRGSGTYNEQFF. For the CDR3, the DNA is TGTGCCAGTAAGAGTAGGGGTAGCGGAACCTACAATGAGCAGTTCTTC.